The next 21 T cell receptor beta chains were all read from a single sample in a study of a mutant IDH1 vaccine in newly diagnosed glioma. Using immunoSEQ multiplex PCR, the repertoire was profiled, and TCRdb retains in-frame clones only, with some absent. The sample shows roughly 35,000 clones, about nine tenths of them seen only once. Noted time point: baseline, week 1 (first vaccination visit). Regarding treatment: pre-vaccination baseline after standard-of-care therapy. The source was PBMCs, collected from a glioma patient treated with radiotherapy, temozolomide or both. These receptors were taken from a woman aged 40 to 55 with glioma.

CDR3 sequence (DNA): TGCGCCAGCAGCCAAAGAATACCGAGCACAGATACGCAGTATTTT. This gives the protein CASSQRIPSTDTQYF. The chain carries TRBV4-1 and TRBJ2-3; D gene ambiguous. Trimming removed 2 bases at V and 0 bases at J, with 9 bases between. Germline values: CDR1 MGHRA, CDR2 YSYEKL. The CDR3 covers 15 residues.

The chain is built from TRBV5-5 and TRBJ2-3; 8 positions agree with TRBD1. This CDR3 region has 17 residues. CDR1 and CDR2 from the germline V gene are SGHKS and YYEKEE (reference sequence). V was pared by 0 bases and J by 2 bases, with 8 bases of the junction left unmatched. CDR3 coding DNA: TGTGCCAGCAGCTTGGGGGGTTCAGGGGGCTTCACAGATACGCAGTATTTT. Translating gives CASSLGGSGGFTDTQYF. Together with reference TRBV5-5 and TRBJ2-3, the CDR3 gives the full variable domain: DAGVTQSPTHLIKTRGQQVTLRCSPISGHKSVSWYQQVLGQGPQFIFQYYEKEERGRGNFPDRFSARQFPNYSSELNVNALLLGDSALYLCASSLGGSGGFTDTQYFGPGTRLTVL.

The chain recombines TRBV7-8 with TRBJ2-3, with D hard to call. The length of the CDR3 is 16 residues. Germline CDR1 is SGHVS and CDR2 is FQNEAQ. V was cut by 1 base and J by 3 bases, with 14 bases left in between. CDR3 in amino acids: CASSLGSRGTTDTQYF. The CDR3 DNA is TGTGCCAGCAGCTTAGGGTCAAGAGGAACTACAGATACGCAGTATTTT.

In its sample, this clone was seen once. The gene calls are TRBV20-1 and TRBJ1-1; the D is unclear. The germline CDR1 and CDR2 sequences are DFQATT and SNEGSKA (reference sequence). This CDR3 is built from 11 residues. DNA of the CDR3: TGCAGCAGTAGGAAGGGCTATGAAGCTTTCTTT. This encodes CSSRKGYEAFF.

This sequence joins TRBV5-1 and TRBJ1-1; no firm D call. The CDR3 loop spans 14 amino acids. Trimming shortened V by 6 bases and J by 4 bases, and 16 bases separated the two germline ends. Germline CDR1 SGHRS, CDR2 YFSETQ. The CDR3 DNA follows: TGCGCCAGCAACGAGCTGACTTCGAGCACTGAAGCTTTCTTT. Encoded protein: CASNELTSSTEAFF.

The rearrangement joins TRBV9 to TRBJ1-2; tentative D call: TRBD1 (6 bases). Per the germline V gene, CDR1 is SGDLS and CDR2 is YYNGEE. Trimming removed 7 bases at V and 4 bases at J, with 11 bases between. This CDR3 spans 12 amino acids. The CDR3 sequence is CASFGGPYGYTF. The CDR3 coding sequence is TGTGCCAGCTTTGGGGGGCCCTATGGCTACACCTTC.

The genes are TRBV5-4 and TRBJ1-4; D is uncertain. Germline V gives CDR1 SGHNT, CDR2 YYREEE (reference sequence). The CDR3 is made up of 14 amino acids. Trimming left V 0 bases short and J 10 bases short, with 13 bases between. The CDR3 nucleotides read TGTGCCAGCAGCTTGGCGGCGGTAGGAGGAAAACTGTTTTTT. It yields the protein CASSLAAVGGKLFF.

The gene calls are TRBV18 and TRBJ1-1; D not certain. The germline CDR1 and CDR2 sequences are KGHSH and LQKENI. V lost 4 bases, J lost 0 bases, and 9 bases lay in between. The CDR3 covers 14 residues. The CDR3 DNA follows: TGTGCCAGCTCACTTCCCTTTATGAACACTGAAGCTTTCTTT. It is translated as CASSLPFMNTEAFF. The entire variable domain, with the rest obtained from reference TRBV18 and TRBJ1-1, is as follows: NAGVMQNPRHLVRRRGQEARLRCSPMKGHSHVYWYRQLPEEGLKFMVYLQKENIIDESGMPKERFSAEFPKEGPSILRIQQVVRGDSAAYFCASSLPFMNTEAFFGQGTRLTVV.

The J gene is TRBJ1-5, the V gene TRBV11-2, with D hard to call. Looked up from germline, CDR1 is SGHAT and CDR2 is FQNNGV. This CDR3 has 12 residues. V lost 4 bases to trimming and J lost 11 bases, with 12 bases between them. The CDR3 DNA reads TGTGCCAGCAGCTCCCTGACGGGGTCCCAGCATTTT. It codes for CASSSLTGSQHF.

The chain employs TRBV6-5 and TRBJ1-1, with D perhaps matching TRBD1 (5 bases). The CDR3 covers 13 residues. Germline CDR1 MNHEY, CDR2 SVGAGI. V lost 7 bases, J lost 9 bases, and 18 bases lay in between. This chain's CDR3 is CASTQAQGRKAFF. CDR3 in DNA: TGTGCCAGCACCCAAGCGCAGGGAAGAAAAGCTTTCTTT.

CDR3 sequence reads: CASSSSGRPPPDTQYF. The DNA of the CDR3 is TGTGCCAGCAGTTCGAGCGGGAGGCCCCCCCCAGATACGCAGTATTTT. The chain employs TRBV6-6 and TRBJ2-3, with 9 bases that match TRBD2. CDR1 and CDR2 from the germline V gene are MNHNY and SVGAGI (reference sequence). The J segment lost 4 bases and the V segment lost 4 bases, leaving 9 bases of the junction unmatched. The CDR3 contains 16 residues.

The chain carries TRBV6-1 and TRBJ2-1; 8 bases fit TRBD2. Germline V gene data show CDR1 as MNHNS and CDR2 as SASEGT. The length of the CDR3 is 16 residues. V lost 1 base and J lost 8; bases outside the gene matches: 10. CDR3 sequence: CASSEEWMNSGDEQFF. The CDR3 nucleotides read TGTGCCAGCAGTGAAGAATGGATGAATAGCGGGGATGAGCAGTTCTTC.

The chain links TRBV15 to TRBJ2-1; 8 bases map to TRBD2. V dropped 0 bases and J dropped 8; count of bases not matched to a gene: 6. The V gene's germline CDR1 is LNHNV and CDR2 YYDKDF (reference sequence). This CDR3 comprises 15 residues. This chain's CDR3 is CATSREAGVADEQFF. CDR3 nucleotides: TGTGCCACCAGCAGAGAAGCGGGAGTAGCGGATGAGCAGTTCTTC.

J is TRBJ1-5 and V is TRBV6-5; 8 nucleotides line up with TRBD1. The CDR3 has 14 amino acids. Germline CDR1 MNHEY, CDR2 SVGAGI. J gave up 5 bases and V 2 bases, and 2 bases lay outside the gene matches. The CDR3 bases are TGTGCCAGCAGTTACGGGACAGGAGATCAGCCCCAGCATTTT. Its protein is CASSYGTGDQPQHF.

The rearrangement joins TRBV5-1 to TRBJ1-2, with 9 bases fitting TRBD1. The ends lost 2 bases at V and 4 bases at J; junction bases unmatched: 9. The CDR3 sequence is 16 residues long. Germline CDR1 SGHRS, CDR2 YFSETQ. The CDR3 loop is CASSLGTGLPGYGYTF. Written as DNA, the CDR3 is TGCGCCAGCAGCTTAGGGACAGGGTTGCCTGGCTATGGCTACACCTTC.

The V gene is TRBV5-1, the J gene TRBJ1-2, with TRBD1 as a possible D gene (6 bases). This CDR3 is 15 amino acids long. CDR1 is SGHRS and CDR2 is YFSETQ in the germline V gene. V lost 4 bases, J lost 3 bases, and 16 bases lay in between. The DNA of the CDR3 is TGCGCCAGCAGCCCTGCATGGACAGACCACTATGGCTACACCTTC. This encodes CASSPAWTDHYGYTF.

As to this clone: One end of the junction varies from germline; a read error may be responsible. The chain couples TRBV5-4 to TRBJ2-4, with TRBD1 as a possible D gene (6 bases). The V gene's germline CDR1 is SGHNT and CDR2 YYREEE (reference sequence). This CDR3 region has 13 residues. DNA of the CDR3: TGTGCCAGCAGCTTTAACGAACAGGGTGCCCCGGACTTC. It specifies CASSFNEQGAPDF.

The chain has TRBV6-1 and TRBJ1-1, with no clear D. Trimming pared 0 bases from V and 13 bases from J, leaving 0 bases between. The CDR3 is 8 amino acids. Germline V lookup: CDR1 MNHNS, CDR2 SASEGT. CDR3 in amino acids: CASSEAFF. CDR3 bases: TGTGCCAGCAGTGAAGCTTTCTTT.

This chain uses TRBV2 with TRBJ1-1; D perhaps matches TRBD1 (5 bases). This CDR3 comprises 11 residues. The V end was cut by 0 bases, the J end by 11 bases, with 7 bases between. Germline loops: CDR1 SNHLY, CDR2 FYNNEI. CDR3: CASSEARAAFF. The DNA of the CDR3 is TGTGCCAGCAGTGAAGCCAGGGCGGCTTTCTTT. The full variable domain, rest sourced from reference TRBV2 and TRBJ1-1, is EPEVTQTPSHQVTQMGQEVILRCVPISNHLYFYWYRQILGQKVEFLVSFYNNEISEKSEIFDDQFSVERPDGSNFTLKIRSTKLEDSAMYFCASSEARAAFFGQGTRLTVV.

The chain carries TRBV10-2 and TRBJ1-2; 7 nucleotides align to TRBD1. Germline V gene data show CDR1 as WSHSY and CDR2 as SAAADI. V shed 2 bases and J 8 bases; nucleotides not matched to a gene: 5. The CDR3 length is 13 residues. Written as DNA, the CDR3 is TGCGCCAGCAGTGAGATAACAGGGGAAGGCTACACCTTC. Its translation: CASSEITGEGYTF.

The chain is built from TRBV29-1 and TRBJ2-5, with 8 bases lining up with TRBD2. The germline V gene encodes CDR1 SQVTM and CDR2 ANQGSEA. This CDR3 contains 16 residues. V shed 8 bases and J 3 bases; nucleotides not matched to a gene: 17. Here the CDR3 reads CSTKNSGLAGEETQYF. The CDR3 nucleotides read TGCAGCACCAAAAACTCCGGACTAGCCGGGGAAGAGACCCAGTACTTC. Complete variable domain (other parts from reference TRBV29-1 and TRBJ2-5): SAVISQKPSRDICQRGTSLTIQCQVDSQVTMMFWYRQQPGQSLTLIATANQGSEATYESGFVIDKFPISRPNLTFSTLTVSNMSPEDSSIYLCSTKNSGLAGEETQYFGPGTRLLVL.